This T cell receptor beta chain was profiled in a study of CD8+ T cells in alopecia areata (dated by TCRdb to 2016 to 2018). Broadly, across the study: The treated patients took part in an open-label pilot trial in which moderate-to-severe alopecia areata was treated with oral tofacitinib at 5 to 10 mg twice daily. Patients received tofacitinib for 6 to 18 months and were then followed off drug for 6 months to check for delayed response and recurrence. The SALT score, which quantifies the percentage of affected scalp surface area, was used to measure disease severity in treated patients. The study used high-throughput TCRbeta sequencing to examine T cell clonal expansion in alopecia areata, in both the C3H/HeJ mouse model and human patients. Human TCRbeta sequencing covered scalp tissue and sorted CD4+ and CD8+ peripheral blood T cells from patchy and totalis/universalis alopecia areata patients and healthy controls. Patients on tofacitinib were biopsied at baseline and after 4 and 24 weeks of treatment, and several of the patients also had a later scalp biopsy. Clonality in the scalp was compared among normal scalp (n=4), patchy alopecia areata scalp (n=8), and alopecia totalis/universalis scalp (n=8). The RNA source kit depended on sample type: the PAXgene miRNA kit for fixed scalp, the miRNeasy kit for PBMCs, and the RNeasy kit for mouse skin. immunoSEQ multiplex PCR using 35 Vbeta forward primers and 13 Jbeta reverse primers was used to amplify TCRbeta CDR3 regions.

Library generation was performed with the immunoSEQ multiplex PCR assay. To provide template for TCR sequencing, every sample had RNA extracted and reverse transcribed into cDNA. SuperScript III was used to make first-strand cDNA, primed with a 2:1 mix of oligo-dT and random hexamers. Amplification bias was assessed with a synthetic immune receptor repertoire, and residual bias was removed computationally. The paper's data handling went like this. Raw reads were preprocessed to remove errors, and CDR3 was defined by IMGT conventions from the conserved cysteine to phenylalanine. Clonality was computed by normalizing Shannon entropy by log2 of the number of productive unique TCRs and subtracting the result from 1. CD4 or CD8 identity of scalp clones was inferred by cross-referencing scalp TCRbeta sequences with sorted blood CD4 and CD8 repertoires. Drawn from immuneACCESS, this table holds only the in-frame rearrangements with V and J called that TCRdb kept. Clones are partly lost; checked studies trace under half to an unresolved V gene and leave the rest unexplained. V, J and clone size derive from that table, while D and trimming were established from the DNA sequence. The sample table shows about 180,000 clones, and 51% are seen once. The top ten constitute over 9% of the sample.

The sample holds a few counts of this clone. Its antigen target is currently unknown. Nothing much larger sits one base from this clone, and base qualities are not available. The meaning of the sample's treatment or condition label: oral pan-JAK inhibitor, 5-10 mg twice daily. From alopecia areata patients, peripheral blood was collected along with lesional scalp punch biopsies. After PBMCs were isolated by density centrifugation and stained for CD3, CD4 and CD8, a FACSAria was used to sort CD4+ and CD8+ T cells. Beyond this particular receptor, the publication reports: During tofacitinib treatment, many expanded lesional clones stuck around in both scalp and blood, and this persistence may partly explain why relapse happens after treatment is stopped. Shared TCR sequences between patients were less evident than in mice, which may be partly attributable to HLA diversity in the patient population. Resident alphabeta T cells in normal human skin are also sequenced, complicating scalp TCR repertoire analysis, unlike mouse skin dominated by gammadelta T cells. Because the treated cohort was small and had just a single nonresponder, larger studies are needed to establish links between baseline CD8+ expansion and response. With tofacitinib, both scalp clonality and the number of expanded CD8+ clones among the top 100 scalp clones went down significantly. Lesional scalp, especially in alopecia totalis/universalis, showed higher clonality and more expanded CD8+ clones than normal scalp, suggesting antigenic drive.

CDR1 and CDR2 were assigned from the germline V gene (reference sequence) as GTSNPN and SVGIG. V is clipped by 6 bases and J by 5 bases, and the sequence between their germline boundaries is 10 bases long. The CDR3 spans 11 residues, from the cysteine through the phenylalanine. Solely the CDR3 DNA is kept, with 33 bases framed from the first base. The sequence was collected from a human donor with alopecia areata. The sample in question was CD8+ T cells sorted from blood, obtained around week 54, from a patient treated with tofacitinib. In this chain, TRBV30 is recombined with TRBJ1-1; no confident D gene assignment can be made. The CDR3 is CACGLGTEAFF. The bases are TGTGCCTGCGGTCTGGGGACTGAAGCTTTCTTT.